The 7 T cell receptor beta chains below come from one sample, sequenced in a study of Graves' ophthalmopathy and Graves' hyperthyroidism. Scientists amplified the TCR beta CDR3 regions from RNA transcripts. The library came from an HTBI-primed first-round RT-PCR and a second-round multiplex PCR. TCRdb independently ran MiXCR on the multiplex PCR reads; one entry per CDR3 protein. This table has around 660,000 distinct CDR3 sequences, about 40% appearing once. Material: peripheral blood. The receptors derive from an adult man with Graves' ophthalmopathy.

This clonotype was counted a few times. The V and J genes are TRBV7-6 and TRBJ2-2, with 10 bases that match TRBD1. The germline gives CDR1 SGHVS, CDR2 FNYEAQ. V trimming: 3 bases; J trimming: 5 bases; junction bases outside the gene matches: 9. This CDR3 is built from 17 residues. The CDR3 DNA follows: TGTGCCAGCAGCTTGAATACCGGGACAGGGGAAACCGGGGAGCTGTTTTTT. Protein: CASSLNTGTGETGELFF.

This clonotype has a count of ten or more. The chain has TRBV6-6 and TRBJ1-2, with 7 nucleotides matching TRBD1. CDR3 length equals 17 residues. The germline gives CDR1 MNHNY, CDR2 SVGAGI (reference sequence). V trimming: 0 bases; J trimming: 4 bases; junction bases outside the gene matches: 11. The CDR3 protein is CASSYSRDRGVGYGYTF. The CDR3 bases are TGTGCCAGCAGTTACTCGAGGGACAGAGGAGTAGGCTATGGCTACACCTTC.

This clonotype was observed at least ten times. The V gene is TRBV2, the J gene TRBJ2-5; D is uncertain. The CDR3 has 13 residues. Germline CDR1 is SNHLY and CDR2 is FYNNEI. V shed 4 bases and J shed 2 bases, with 8 bases lying between them. The DNA for the CDR3 is TGTGCCAGCAGTGGTAATAGTCAAGAGACCCAGTACTTC. It is translated as CASSGNSQETQYF.

This clonotype was detected many times. V and J are TRBV12-3 or TRBV12-4 and TRBJ1-5; D ambiguous. The CDR3 totals 13 residues. V dropped 3 bases and J dropped 9 bases, with 12 bases sitting between them. The DNA for the CDR3 is TGTGCCAGCAGTTTCGGCCATCTCTCGCCCCAGCATTTT. As protein: CASSFGHLSPQHF.

The chain uses TRBV29-1 and TRBJ2-7; the match to TRBD1 covers 9 bases. V shed 8 bases and J 4 bases; nucleotides not matched to a gene: 12. CDR3 length: 14 amino acids. CDR1 is SQVTM, CDR2 ANQGSEA, per germline. For the CDR3, the DNA is TGCAGCTTGGACAGGGGACGCCTCTCTTACGAGCAGTACTTC. It yields the protein CSLDRGRLSYEQYF.

The rearrangement joins TRBV2 to TRBJ2-7, with 10 bases that match TRBD1. Germline CDR1 reads SNHLY; CDR2 reads FYNNEI. V lost 7 bases, J lost 4 bases, and 7 bases stayed unmatched. The CDR3 runs 14 residues. The CDR3 sequence: CASNFDRGQYEQYF. The DNA of the CDR3 is TGTGCCAGCAACTTCGACAGGGGGCAGTACGAGCAGTACTTC.

This clonotype was observed many times. The chain links TRBV6-5 to TRBJ2-7, with 9 nucleotides matching TRBD1. J lost 3 bases, V lost 6 bases, and 0 bases had no gene match. The CDR3 spans 12 residues. From germline, CDR1 is MNHEY and CDR2 SVGAGI. The CDR3 loop is CASRDRGYEQYF. The CDR3 DNA sequence: TGTGCCAGCAGGGACAGGGGCTACGAGCAGTACTTC.